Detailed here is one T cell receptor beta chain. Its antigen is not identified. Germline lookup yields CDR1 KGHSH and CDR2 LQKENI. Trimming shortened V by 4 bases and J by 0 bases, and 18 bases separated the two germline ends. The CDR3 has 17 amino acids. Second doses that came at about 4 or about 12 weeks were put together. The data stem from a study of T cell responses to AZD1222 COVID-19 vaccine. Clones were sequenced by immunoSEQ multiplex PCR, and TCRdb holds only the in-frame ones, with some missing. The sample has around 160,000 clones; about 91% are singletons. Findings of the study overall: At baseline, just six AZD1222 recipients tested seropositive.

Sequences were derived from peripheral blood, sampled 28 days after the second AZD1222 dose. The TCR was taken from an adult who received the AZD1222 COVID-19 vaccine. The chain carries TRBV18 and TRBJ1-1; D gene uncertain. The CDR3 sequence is CASSLLAPTVLNTEAFF. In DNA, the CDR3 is TGTGCCAGCTCACTCTTGGCCCCGACGGTTTTGAACACTGAAGCTTTCTTT. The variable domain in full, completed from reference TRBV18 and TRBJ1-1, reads NAGVMQNPRHLVRRRGQEARLRCSPMKGHSHVYWYRQLPEEGLKFMVYLQKENIIDESGMPKERFSAEFPKEGPSILRIQQVVRGDSAAYFCASSLLAPTVLNTEAFFGQGTRLTVV.